The 7 T cell receptor beta chains listed next were all sequenced from one sample in a study of CD8+ T cells in alopecia areata. Extraction of RNA preceded its reverse transcription into cDNA, which served as the sequencing template. Produced via immunoSEQ multiplex PCR; TCRdb's table is partial and in-frame only. The sample includes about 160,000 clones, more than 40% of them seen just once. Source material: CD4+ T cells sorted from blood. These receptors originate from a human donor with alopecia areata.

The rearrangement uses TRBV5-1 and TRBJ2-2, with 7 bases identical to TRBD1. The CDR3 has 16 residues. The junction had 3 bases not matched to a gene; V was cut back by 1 base and J by 0 bases. CDR1 is SGHRS and CDR2 is YFSETQ in the germline V gene. CDR3 sequence: CASSLTTGANTGELFF. The CDR3, as DNA: TGCGCCAGCAGCTTGACTACAGGGGCGAACACCGGGGAGCTGTTTTTT.

This clone was recorded a few times. The chain is built from TRBV10-3 and TRBJ2-2, with 9 bases identical to TRBD2. The CDR3 loop spans 15 amino acids. Looked up from germline, CDR1 is ENHRY and CDR2 is SYGVKD. V lost 10 bases and J lost 5; bases outside the gene matches: 11. This chain's CDR3 is CATQKTSGDTGELFF. The CDR3 DNA follows: TGTGCCACTCAGAAGACTAGCGGTGATACCGGGGAGCTGTTTTTT.

CDR3 residues: CASSTLGQSQETQYF. The CDR3 region has the DNA TGTGCCAGCAGTACACTCGGACAGAGCCAAGAGACCCAGTACTTC. The chain joins TRBV27 to TRBJ2-5; a weak D match, TRBD1 (6 bases). Germline V lookup: CDR1 MNHEY, CDR2 SMNVEV (reference sequence). Trimming shortened V by 5 bases and J by 1 base, and 14 bases separated the two germline ends. The CDR3 length is 15 residues.

This clone appeared a single time. This CDR3 reads CATSPDRAYEQYF. In nucleotides, the CDR3 is TGCGCCACCTCGCCGGACAGAGCCTACGAGCAGTACTTC. The V and J genes are TRBV5-1 and TRBJ2-7, with D perhaps TRBD1 (6 bases). V was clipped by 9 bases and J by 2 bases, with 15 bases between them. The CDR3 length is 13 residues. Looked up from germline, CDR1 is SGHRS and CDR2 is YFSETQ. Based on the CDR3 plus reference TRBV5-1 and TRBJ2-7, the full variable domain is KAGVTQTPRYLIKTRGQQVTLSCSPISGHRSVSWYQQTPGQGLQFLFEYFSETQRNKGNFPGRFSGRQFSNSRSEMNVSTLELGDSALYLCATSPDRAYEQYFGPGTRLTVT.

The V call is TRBV5-1, the J call TRBJ2-5, with D perhaps TRBD2 (6 bases). V was cut by 0 bases and J by 2 bases, with 14 bases left in between. The CDR3 is made up of 16 amino acids. Germline CDR1 reads SGHRS; CDR2 reads YFSETQ. CDR3 loop: CASSLALAGPQETQYF. Written as DNA, the CDR3 is TGCGCCAGCAGCTTGGCCTTGGCGGGACCGCAAGAGACCCAGTACTTC. The full variable domain, its missing parts supplied by reference TRBV5-1 and TRBJ2-5, is KAGVTQTPRYLIKTRGQQVTLSCSPISGHRSVSWYQQTPGQGLQFLFEYFSETQRNKGNFPGRFSGRQFSNSRSEMNVSTLELGDSALYLCASSLALAGPQETQYFGPGTRLLVL.

This clone was detected a few times. The chain combines TRBV6-5 with TRBJ2-1; TRBD2 is a possible D gene (5 bases). CDR3 length: 14 residues. V was clipped by 2 bases and J by 10 bases, with 15 bases between them. Germline V gene sequence: CDR1 MNHEY, CDR2 SVGAGI. CDR3 residues: CASSYGGGNPEQFF. CDR3 bases: TGTGCCAGCAGTTACGGAGGAGGCAACCCAGAGCAGTTCTTC.

The rearrangement joins TRBV15 to TRBJ2-7; 9 nucleotides agree with TRBD1. Germline V gives CDR1 LNHNV, CDR2 YYDKDF (reference sequence). This CDR3 region has 13 residues. V was pared by 1 base and J by 6 bases, with 1 base of the junction left unmatched. The CDR3 nucleotides read TGTGCCACCAGCAGAGGGACAGGGGCCGAGCAGTACTTC. The encoded protein is CATSRGTGAEQYF.